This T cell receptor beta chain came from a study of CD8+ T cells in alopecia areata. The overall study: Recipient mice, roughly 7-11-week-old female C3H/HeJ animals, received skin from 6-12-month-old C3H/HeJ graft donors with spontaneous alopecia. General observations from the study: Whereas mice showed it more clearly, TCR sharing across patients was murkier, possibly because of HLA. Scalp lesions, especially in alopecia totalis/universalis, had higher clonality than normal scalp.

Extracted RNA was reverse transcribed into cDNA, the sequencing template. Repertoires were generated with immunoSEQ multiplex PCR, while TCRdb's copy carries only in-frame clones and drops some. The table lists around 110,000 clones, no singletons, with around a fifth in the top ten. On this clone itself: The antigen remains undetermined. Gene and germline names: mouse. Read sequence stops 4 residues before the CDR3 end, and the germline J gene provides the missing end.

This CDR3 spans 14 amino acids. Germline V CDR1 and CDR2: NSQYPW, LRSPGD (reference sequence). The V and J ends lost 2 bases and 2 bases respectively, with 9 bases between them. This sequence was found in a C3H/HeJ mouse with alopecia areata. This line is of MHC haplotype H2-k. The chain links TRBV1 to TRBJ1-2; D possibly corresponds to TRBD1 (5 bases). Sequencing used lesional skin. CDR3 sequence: CTCSAMKGNSDYTF. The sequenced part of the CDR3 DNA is TGCACCTGCAGTGCAATGAAGGGGAACTCC.